One T cell receptor beta chain is described in this entry. This clonotype was observed once. Which antigen it targets is not known. No base quality information exists; no much larger clone differs at one position. One read offers little support. This entry comes from a study of early T cells in non-severe SARS-CoV-2 infection (dated by TCRdb to 2020 to 2022). Study-level background: Because TCR sequencing was done on bulk RNA from unsorted whole blood, the alpha and beta chains could not be paired.

The CDR3, cysteine through phenylalanine, is 15 amino acids long. Of the read, only the CDR3 DNA is kept; its 45 bases are in frame from base 1. According to the germline V gene, CDR1 reads MNHEY and CDR2 reads SVGEGT. V has 8 bases trimmed and J has 2 bases trimmed; junction bases matching no gene number 9. A case-control design nested within a healthcare worker cohort in London, UK, was used, with weekly nasopharyngeal swab PCR tests and blood sampling performed. Healthcare workers were recruited between 23 and 31 March 2020, during the week of the UK lockdown, and were followed weekly for up to about 15 weeks. The library was produced with 5' RACE. This sample was sequenced with a NextSeq 500. The TCR library protocol attached unique molecular identifiers to individual cDNA molecules to correct for sequencing error and PCR bias. TCR alpha and beta chains were both sequenced, and the abundances of alpha and beta sequences in each sample were closely correlated with each other. The authors' analysis ran thus. Decombinator V4 was used to perform V gene, J gene and CDR3 annotation of TCR sequences. Expanded TCRs were defined as changing significantly between any two time points under a Poisson model with p below 0.0001. Abundances of TCRs were expressed as counts per million after normalisation to the total number of TCRs sequenced in each sample. TRAV1-2 paired with TRAJ12, TRAJ20 or TRAJ33 defined MAIT TCRs, while TRAV10 paired with TRAJ18 defined iNKT TCRs. VDJdb, accessed 1 November 2021, was searched for CMV, EBV and SARS-CoV-2 annotated TCRs, excluding TCRs annotated for multiple antigens. Starting from the raw public reads, TCRdb applied fastp trimming at Q25, assembled clones with MiXCR and retained in-frame beta chains. Each entry is one CDR3 protein sequence, shown with its most common DNA and genes. The V and J calls and clone size come from TCRdb's table, not from the authors' own analysis. This sample has tens of thousands of distinct CDR3 sequences in its table, and under 9.5% of those were observed once. The top ten clonotypes cover about 6% of the sample.

General conclusions and limits of the study: VDJdb matching was skewed toward anti-spike CD8 responses and likely underestimated virus-specific expansions by missing private and CD4 specificities.

The receptor comes from an adult who was a healthcare worker with PCR-confirmed SARS-CoV-2 infection or an uninfected control (not recorded which). The receptor chain draws on TRBV6-2 or TRBV6-3 and TRBJ2-7; TRBD2 fits 10 bases in the junction. Sample: whole blood. The nucleotide sequence is TGTGCCAGCGGGCCCTACCTAGCGGGGGCCTACGAGCAGTACTTC. Translated, it gives CASGPYLAGAYEQYF.